The text below deals with one T cell receptor beta chain. The sample belongs to a study of breast tumors, draining lymph nodes, adjacent tissues. TCRdb analysed the multiplex PCR reads with MiXCR anew, one entry per CDR3 protein. The table lists 150,000 to 200,000 distinct CDR3 sequences, 31% of them singletons. Breast cancer patients provided tissue from their axillary draining lymph nodes. Germline assignment: CDR1 GTSNPN and CDR2 SVGIG (reference sequence). Trimming took 3 bases from V and 3 from J; bases not matched to a gene: 4. The CDR3 extends over 14 amino acids. The chain combines TRBV30 with TRBJ2-1; TRBD1 matches 8 bases. The sequence was obtained from a female donor with breast cancer. Some clones in this sample may be carry-over from other donors' samples. Input material: axillary lymph node tissue. The DNA for the CDR3 is TGTGCCTGGAGCCGGACAGGGCTCTACAATGAGCAGTTCTTC. Translating it yields CAWSRTGLYNEQFF. The full variable domain, completed using reference TRBV30 and TRBJ2-1, is SQTIHQWPATLVQPVGSPLSLECTVEGTSNPNLYWYRQAAGRGLQLLFYSVGIGQISSEVPQNLSASRPQDRQFILSSKKLLLSDSGFYLCAWSRTGLYNEQFFGPGTRLTVL.